Each of the 18 T cell receptor beta chains below was sequenced from the same sample in a study of blood T cells in healthy people across ages. It was with a sample-barcoded 5' primer and a J-beta primer mix that a second PCR of roughly 7 to 12 cycles was run. TCRdb called the 5' RACE reads again in MiXCR, with one record for every CDR3 protein. The sample consists of about 780,000 distinct CDR3 sequences, 25% to 30% of them appearing once. The sample also formed part of further work on T cells of mothers and their children.

Source material: blood. These receptors all come from a boy aged 5 to 17 in good health.

This clonotype was counted between two and nine times. The gene calls are TRBV18 and TRBJ1-3; the D is unclear. CDR3 size: 14 residues. Trimming removed 3 bases from V and 4 bases from J, with 10 bases in between. Germline V gives CDR1 KGHSH, CDR2 LQKENI. The CDR3 nucleotides are TGTGCCAGCTCACCGACGGCCGAGGGAAACACCATATATTTT. Amino acid sequence: CASSPTAEGNTIYF.

The table lists this clonotype with a count of one. J is TRBJ2-2 and V is TRBV6-2 or TRBV6-3, with no clear D. This CDR3 region has 12 residues. Per the germline V gene, CDR1 is MNHEY and CDR2 is SVGEGT. V shed 8 bases and J shed 6 bases, with 10 bases lying between them. The CDR3 reads CASAREAGELFF. The CDR3 DNA reads TGTGCCAGCGCCCGCGAGGCCGGGGAGCTGTTTTTT.

J is TRBJ1-4 and V is TRBV7-9; no firm D call. Germline V CDR1 and CDR2: SEHNR, FQNEAQ (reference sequence). This CDR3 is built from 14 residues. The ends were cut back, 4 bases at V and 3 bases at J, with 9 bases in the middle. CDR3 sequence: CASSSRTPNEKLFF. CDR3 DNA sequence: TGTGCCAGCAGCTCCCGGACTCCTAATGAAAAACTGTTTTTT.

This clonotype was counted a few times. The V call is TRBV4-2, the J call TRBJ2-3; 11 bases align to TRBD2. V was clipped by 0 bases and J by 4 bases; unmatched bases: 9. The CDR3 is 18 amino acids. In germline, CDR1 is LGHNA, CDR2 YNFKEQ. The CDR3 protein is CASSQDSSGGWVSDTQYF. The CDR3 DNA sequence: TGTGCCAGCAGCCAAGATTCTAGCGGGGGGTGGGTTTCAGATACGCAGTATTTT.

The rearrangement links TRBV20-1 to TRBJ2-3, with 9 bases matching TRBD2. V lost 0 bases and J lost 5; bases outside the gene matches: 9. The CDR3 has 16 residues. Germline lookup yields CDR1 DFQATT and CDR2 SNEGSKA (reference sequence). The CDR3 sequence is CSAREPERGARDTQYF. The CDR3, as DNA: TGCAGTGCTAGAGAACCCGAGCGGGGGGCCCGAGATACGCAGTATTTT.

This clonotype was counted only a few times. The chain links TRBV12-5 to TRBJ2-4; TRBD1 aligns across 9 bases. CDR1 and CDR2 from the germline V gene are LGHNT and FRNRAP. V trimming: 0 bases; J trimming: 3 bases; junction bases outside the gene matches: 9. The CDR3 is 18 residues long. The CDR3 bases are TGTGCTAGTGGTTTGGTTAGGGAGGACAGGGGCGACAAAAACATTCAGTACTTC. Translation gives CASGLVREDRGDKNIQYF.

The V and J genes are TRBV4-3 and TRBJ1-5, with TRBD1 as a possible D gene (6 bases). The CDR3 extends over 15 amino acids. CDR1 is LGHNA and CDR2 is YSLEER in the germline V gene. Trimming cost V 0 bases and J 5 bases, with 11 bases left between them. CDR3 nucleotides: TGCGCCAGCAGCCAAGAACAGGGACCTCATCAGCCCCAGCATTTT. This codes for CASSQEQGPHQPQHF.

This clonotype turned up a few times. The V gene is TRBV7-2, the J gene TRBJ2-1, with no clear D. Germline-derived CDR1 and CDR2 are SGHTA and FQGNSA. The germline V and J ends were trimmed by 6 bases and 5 bases, with 5 bases remaining between them. This CDR3 comprises 11 residues. CDR3 amino acids: CASRSHNEQFF. The CDR3 nucleotides read TGTGCCAGCAGGTCCCACAATGAGCAGTTCTTC. The full variable domain, its missing parts supplied by reference TRBV7-2 and TRBJ2-1, is GAGVSQSPSNKVTEKGKDVELRCDPISGHTALYWYRQSLGQGLEFLIYFQGNSAPDKSGLPSDRFSAERTGGSVSTLTIQRTQQEDSAVYLCASRSHNEQFFGPGTRLTVL.

V and J are TRBV11-2 and TRBJ2-5; 7 positions match TRBD2. Trimming at V came to 3 bases and at J to 1 base, leaving 5 bases not matched to a gene. The germline V gene encodes CDR1 SGHAT and CDR2 FQNNGV. The CDR3 runs 15 residues. The CDR3 DNA follows: TGTGCCAGCAGCTTGCGGGGGATGTCCCAAGAGACCCAGTACTTC. This gives the protein CASSLRGMSQETQYF.

This chain connects TRBV18 to TRBJ1-4; 8 nucleotides align to TRBD1. The CDR3 covers 15 residues. J gave up 6 bases and V 4 bases, and 7 bases lay outside the gene matches. Germline CDR1 reads KGHSH; CDR2 reads LQKENI. The CDR3 reads CASSLSNRGDEKLFF. The CDR3 DNA is TGTGCCAGCTCACTGTCAAACAGGGGGGATGAAAAACTGTTTTTT.

This clonotype was counted ten times or more. The rearrangement links TRBV5-1 to TRBJ2-2, with unresolved D. The germline V and J ends were trimmed by 0 bases and 1 base, with 4 bases remaining between them. CDR1 and CDR2 (germline): SGHRS, YFSETQ. The CDR3 consists of 14 residues. The CDR3 sequence: CASSLDWNTGELFF. DNA for the CDR3: TGCGCCAGCAGCTTGGACTGGAACACCGGGGAGCTGTTTTTT.

This clonotype was counted between two and nine times. The CDR3 does not close with the conserved phenylalanine or tryptophan, likely indicating a read error. CDR3 sequence (DNA): TGCAGTGCTCGGCCGGGTCTAGCGGCCTACAATGAGCAGTTCCTC. It encodes CSARPGLAAYNEQFL. This chain connects TRBV20-1 to TRBJ2-1; 7 bases fit TRBD2. Trimming removed 5 bases from V and 2 bases from J; junction bases left unmatched: 9. Germline values: CDR1 DFQATT, CDR2 SNEGSKA (reference sequence). The CDR3 contains 15 residues.

The sample holds a few counts of this clonotype. The J gene is TRBJ2-1, the V gene TRBV7-9, with D maybe TRBD1 (6 bases). V was clipped by 5 bases and J by 6 bases, with 14 bases between them. CDR3 length equals 14 residues. From germline, CDR1 is SEHNR and CDR2 FQNEAQ (reference sequence). Here the CDR3 DNA reads TGTGCCAGCAGCCCAAGGACAGAAGGCAATGAGCAGTTCTTC. It is translated as CASSPRTEGNEQFF.

A few counts support this clonotype. The chain employs TRBV18 and TRBJ2-2; D uncertain. V dropped 4 bases and J dropped 2 bases, with 8 bases sitting between them. CDR1 and CDR2 from the germline V gene are KGHSH and LQKENI. This CDR3 has 14 amino acids. The DNA for the CDR3 is TGTGCCAGCTCACACAGAGACAACACCGGGGAGCTGTTTTTT. It encodes CASSHRDNTGELFF.

This clonotype appeared a few times. The chain joins TRBV10-3 to TRBJ2-5; D call uncertain. There are 15 residues in the CDR3. Germline CDR1 reads ENHRY; CDR2 reads SYGVKD. The ends were cut back, 7 bases at V and 5 bases at J, with 20 bases in the middle. DNA for the CDR3: TGTGCCATCAAGCAAAGCACCCTCTCTTGGGAGACCCAGTACTTC. It is translated as CAIKQSTLSWETQYF.

The chain carries TRBV2 and TRBJ2-3, with 7 bases lining up with TRBD2. This CDR3 is built from 15 residues. Germline CDR1 reads SNHLY; CDR2 reads FYNNEI. With V trimmed by 6 bases and J by 4 bases, 10 bases remained unmatched. The CDR3 DNA reads TGTGCCAGCAGCGAATTTCTGGGAGGGCCAGATACGCAGTATTTT. As protein: CASSEFLGGPDTQYF.

The rearrangement links TRBV5-1 to TRBJ2-1, with a tentative D call TRBD1 (5 bases). V lost 0 bases and J lost 7, with 20 bases in between. The CDR3 has 17 amino acids. CDR1 and CDR2 (germline): SGHRS, YFSETQ. CDR3 DNA: TGCGCCAGCAGCTTGGATTCAGGGATGGGTTTTAGGAATGAGCAGTTCTTC. As protein: CASSLDSGMGFRNEQFF.

V gene TRBV7-2 combines with J gene TRBJ2-5; perhaps D is TRBD1 or TRBD2 (6 bases each). Trimming took off 5 bases at V and 3 bases at J, with 16 bases between the two ends. Per germline, CDR1 SGHTA and CDR2 FQGNSA. This CDR3 has 15 residues. CDR3 sequence: CASSITMGGKETQYF. In nucleotides, the CDR3 is TGTGCCAGCAGCATCACGATGGGGGGCAAAGAGACCCAGTACTTC.